The rows below give T cell receptor beta chains drawn from one sample of a study of T-cell memory formation after mild COVID-19. TCRdb redid the calling of the 5' RACE reads with MiXCR, one entry per CDR3 protein. The table has about 290,000 distinct CDR3 sequences, about 16% seen once. Source material: PBMCs or a T cell subset sorted from them (not recorded which). These receptors originate from a young man who had mild COVID-19 (a few samples of this study predate the infection). Cell type and time point are not known. Both conserved end residues are trimmed from each CDR3.

TRBV6-6,TRBJ2-1,ASSYGTVAGYNEQF
TRBV15,TRBJ1-2,ATSRDRGVSGYT
TRBV12-3/TRBV12-4,TRBJ2-2,ASRLHGGTGDTGELF
TRBV5-1,TRBJ2-5,ASSLTGRRETQY
TRBV5-4,TRBJ1-2,ASSLSGGALGYT
TRBV7-3,TRBJ2-1,ASSFNSGGAGEQL
TRBV12-3/TRBV12-4,TRBJ1-6,ASSRTGYSPLH
TRBV24-1,TRBJ1-5,ATSRQGNQPQH
TRBV5-6,TRBJ1-5,ASSLDGGAQH
TRBV7-2,TRBJ1-6,ASSFSSTGEPLH
TRBV2,TRBJ1-6,AKGKPPQDPLH
TRBV7-7,TRBJ2-5,ASSLGASSETQY
TRBV7-3,TRBJ2-3,ASSRGGRGDTQY
TRBV15,TRBJ2-4,ATSGNALAKNIQY
TRBV3-1,TRBJ2-5,ASSLGRGMQETQY
TRBV4-1,TRBJ2-7,ASSQTRLYEQY
TRBV7-2,TRBJ1-1,ASSSWGGRAEAF
TRBV7-2,TRBJ2-2,ASSLQYTGELF
TRBV6-2/TRBV6-3,TRBJ1-5,ASSYFGGHQPQH
TRBV19,TRBJ1-5,ASSRERQPQH
TRBV7-9,TRBJ1-1,ASSFGEQGRAF
TRBV2,TRBJ1-1,ASALPGRLVRAF